This T cell receptor beta chain was observed in a study of blood T cell repertoires in COVID-19. V was shortened by 5 bases and J by 6 bases, with 16 bases between the two germline ends. This CDR3 comprises 13 residues. Germline V gene data show CDR1 as SQVTM and CDR2 as ANQGSEA. Profiled with immunoSEQ multiplex PCR; TCRdb holds only in-frame clones, not every one. Of tens of thousands of clones in the sample, 76% were seen once. This TCR derives from a woman of 80 years or more with acute or convalescent COVID-19. Sequencing was carried out using peripheral blood. The gene calls are TRBV29-1 and TRBJ1-1; D is ambiguous. The CDR3 loop is CSVSVSVRAEAFF. CDR3 in DNA: TGCAGCGTTTCGGTTAGCGTGAGGGCTGAAGCTTTCTTT.